The present T cell receptor (beta chain) was sequenced within a study of T cell clonotyping in hematopoietic cell transplantation. Findings and limits, study-wide: No sorting was done, leaving CD4 and CD8 contributions mixed. Recipient TCR diversity dropped after transplant; expanded clonotypes rose from day 30 to 180.

Here immunoSEQ multiplex PCR was the method, and the copy in TCRdb shows in-frame clones only, minus some. The table records some 15,000 clones, about 90% of them present only once. This clone has only a few counts. Its antigen is currently unknown. This CDR3 spans 15 amino acids. Germline V lookup: CDR1 LNHDA, CDR2 SQIVND (reference sequence). Trimming took 2 bases from V and 13 from J; bases not matched to a gene: 14. The source of this sequence is a man aged 50 to 60 in good health. Some clones in this sample may be carry-over from other donors' samples. This chain connects TRBV19 to TRBJ2-1; 7 nucleotides align to TRBD2. The sequencing sample was made of peripheral blood mononuclear cells. This CDR3 is CASSIPPLGAGRQFF. The DNA for the CDR3 is TGTGCCAGTAGTATACCCCCCCTGGGAGCGGGGCGTCAGTTCTTC.